This TCR beta chain was found in a study of T cell responses to AZD1222 COVID-19 vaccine. Notes on the study in general: White British ancestry dominated among donors, who included more females, and clonal diversity was possibly underestimated. Two AZD1222 administrations were followed by greater Spike-specific TCR breadth and depth.

Germline V gene sequence: CDR1 SGDLS, CDR2 YYNGEE. V shed 0 bases and J 4 bases; nucleotides not matched to a gene: 2. The CDR3 spans 15 residues. TCRdb keeps only in-frame clones here, not all; method: immunoSEQ multiplex PCR. The sample lists about 120,000 clones, about 93% occurring once. A note on this clone: What it binds is unknown.

The source is an adult who received the AZD1222 COVID-19 vaccine. The V gene is TRBV9, the J gene TRBJ1-3, with 9 positions matching TRBD1. This sample comprised peripheral blood, obtained 28 days after the second AZD1222 dose. The CDR3: CASSVDRGQGNTIYF. The CDR3 DNA sequence: TGTGCCAGCAGCGTAGACAGGGGGCAAGGAAACACCATATATTTT.